This record covers a single T cell receptor beta chain. The data are from a study of blood T cell repertoires in COVID-19. In the study overall: The United States, Italy and Spain supplied acute and convalescent COVID-19 samples. T cells, B-cell-depleted T cells, or PBMCs provided the cDNA or gDNA that served as material.

Germline V lookup: CDR1 LNHDA, CDR2 SQIVND (reference sequence). The CDR3 runs to 16 residues. V was pared by 7 bases and J by 0 bases, with 9 bases of the junction left unmatched. Original handling: The assay estimated nucleated cells by amplifying reference gene primers. Assay: immunoSEQ multiplex PCR; the TCRdb copy retains only in-frame clones and omits some. The DNA gave D and trimming, while V, J and clone size come from that table. The sample comprises 70,000 to 85,000 clones, approximately 80% of which are singletons, and about 14% rests with the top ten. V gene TRBV19 combines with J gene TRBJ1-2; the match to TRBD1 covers 9 bases. The specimen sequenced was peripheral blood. This TCR came from a woman of 80 years or more with acute or convalescent COVID-19. Here the CDR3 reads CASINPQGASNYGYTF. The CDR3 region has the DNA TGTGCCAGTATAAACCCACAGGGGGCCTCTAACTATGGCTACACCTTC.